This passage covers 25 T cell receptor beta chains from one sample sequenced in a study of CD8 T cells in ankylosing spondylitis. Each CDR3 protein is one row after TCRdb ran MiXCR on the 5' RACE reads. The data hold 250,000 to 400,000 distinct CDR3 sequences, with approximately 10% observed a single time. Sequences were obtained from blood, either unsorted or a sorted T cell fraction (not recorded which). Receptor source: a female donor with ankylosing spondylitis or in good health (not recorded which).

As for this clonotype: Given the absence of the conserved phenylalanine or tryptophan at the CDR3 end, a read error is likely. V gene TRBV5-1 combines with J gene TRBJ2-1, with 8 bases matching TRBD2. V shed 4 bases and J 5 bases; nucleotides not matched to a gene: 11. The CDR3 is made up of 16 amino acids. The germline gives CDR1 SGHRS, CDR2 YFSETQ. As DNA, the CDR3 is TGCGCCAGCAGCATAGGAGCTAGGCGGGGGGACAATGAGCAGTTCTCC. Translating gives CASSIGARRGDNEQFS.

This clonotype was picked up many times. The gene calls are TRBV20-1 and TRBJ2-1; a possible D gene is TRBD1 (5 bases). Germline CDR1 reads DFQATT; CDR2 reads SNEGSKA (reference sequence). Trimming pared 0 bases from V and 8 bases from J, leaving 17 bases between. The CDR3 has 15 amino acids. CDR3 nucleotide sequence: TGCAGTGCTAGAGATACGGCAGGGTCTAGGGATGAGCAGTTCTTC. It codes for CSARDTAGSRDEQFF.

The chain recombines TRBV20-1 with TRBJ1-2, with D unclear. Trimming left V 6 bases short and J 4 bases short, with 15 bases between. The germline V gene has CDR1 DFQATT and CDR2 SNEGSKA (reference sequence). The CDR3 length is 13 residues. CDR3 amino acids: CSAEDRTSYGYTF. CDR3 nucleotides: TGCAGTGCAGAGGACCGAACCTCCTATGGCTACACCTTC.

This clonotype was found a few times. Possible read error: a much larger clone is one base away. This chain uses TRBV2 with TRBJ2-7, with 9 bases lining up with TRBD1. The CDR3 runs to 15 residues. Germline V gene lookup returns CDR1 SNHLY and CDR2 FYNNEI. V gave up 6 bases and J gave up 0 bases; unmatched junction bases: 6. The CDR3 spells CASRPGQGSSYEQYF. In nucleotides, the CDR3 is TGTGCCAGCAGACCGGGACAGGGTAGCTCCTACGAGCAGTACTTC. The complete variable domain, with remaining parts taken from reference TRBV2 and TRBJ2-7, reads EPEVTQTPSHQVTQMGQEVILRCVPISNHLYFYWYRQILGQKVEFLVSFYNNEISEKSEIFDDQFSVERPDGSNFTLKIRSTKLEDSAMYFCASRPGQGSSYEQYFGPGTRLTVT.

This clonotype occurred a few times. The chain employs TRBV29-1 and TRBJ2-2; D ambiguous. Trimming shortened V by 0 bases and J by 7 bases, and 9 bases separated the two germline ends. From germline, CDR1 is SQVTM and CDR2 ANQGSEA. This CDR3 is built from 13 residues. This CDR3 reads CSVEESVGGELFF. CDR3 nucleotide sequence: TGCAGCGTTGAAGAGTCAGTCGGCGGGGAGCTGTTTTTT.

This clonotype was seen many times. The chain combines TRBV10-3 with TRBJ2-5, with 8 positions matching TRBD2. Per the germline V gene, CDR1 is ENHRY and CDR2 is SYGVKD. The CDR3 consists of 15 residues. V shed 8 bases and J 5 bases; nucleotides not matched to a gene: 13. The CDR3 spells CAIAERGGGRETQYF. Here the CDR3 DNA reads TGTGCCATCGCTGAACGGGGGGGCGGAAGGGAGACCCAGTACTTC.

The chain joins TRBV27 to TRBJ2-7; D is ambiguous. V was cut by 4 bases and J by 7 bases, with 14 bases left in between. The CDR3 is 13 residues long. CDR1 MNHEY and CDR2 SMNVEV come from the germline V gene (reference sequence). Here the CDR3 DNA reads TGTGCCAGCAGTTACGGCCCTTTGGGAGAGCAGTACTTC. Its protein is CASSYGPLGEQYF.

This clonotype appeared a few times. V usage is TRBV7-2 and J usage is TRBJ2-5; tentative D call: TRBD2 (6 bases). Trimming cost V 0 bases and J 1 base, with 18 bases left between them. Germline CDR1 reads SGHTA; CDR2 reads FQGNSA. This CDR3 has 18 amino acids. The CDR3 DNA sequence: TGTGCCAGCAGCTTAGCTAGATTGACAGCGGGCACCCAAGAGACCCAGTACTTC. Translating it yields CASSLARLTAGTQETQYF.

This clonotype was recorded many times. This chain connects TRBV7-2 to TRBJ1-2; D gene ambiguous. V was shortened by 5 bases and J by 7 bases, with 14 bases between the two germline ends. Germline V gene data show CDR1 as SGHTA and CDR2 as FQGNSA. The CDR3 is 13 amino acids. CDR3 DNA: TGTGCCAGCAGCCAAAGGGATGTGAGTGGCTACACCTTC. Protein: CASSQRDVSGYTF.

As DNA, the CDR3 is TGTGCCAGCAGCTTAGGACTAGCGGAGAGCTCCTACGAGCAGTACTTC. This translates into CASSLGLAESSYEQYF. The V call is TRBV7-8, the J call TRBJ2-7, with 9 bases lining up with TRBD2. V lost 1 base, J lost 0 bases, and 4 bases stayed unmatched. CDR3 length: 16 amino acids. Germline V CDR1 and CDR2: SGHVS, FQNEAQ.

The table lists this clonotype with many counts. This sequence joins TRBV27 and TRBJ1-3; D unclear. In germline, CDR1 is MNHEY, CDR2 SMNVEV (reference sequence). Trimming took off 5 bases at V and 0 bases at J, with 8 bases between the two ends. The CDR3 contains 14 residues. The CDR3 DNA sequence: TGTGCCAGCAGTCCGACAACCTCTGGAAACACCATATATTTT. Protein product: CASSPTTSGNTIYF.

This clonotype was seen many times. The rearrangement joins TRBV29-1 to TRBJ2-1, with TRBD2 matching over 13 bases. The CDR3 is 14 amino acids. Trimming removed 6 bases from V and 10 bases from J; junction bases left unmatched: 9. Germline CDR1 and CDR2: SQVTM and ANQGSEA. CDR3 nucleotides: TGCAGCGTCCTAGGACTAGCGGGAGCTCGGGAGCAGTTCTTC. As protein: CSVLGLAGAREQFF.

Many counts were recorded for this clonotype. The J gene is TRBJ2-3, the V gene TRBV5-6, with D possibly being TRBD1 (6 bases). V lost 2 bases and J 3 bases, leaving 10 bases between the germline ends. The CDR3 totals 14 residues. Germline lookup yields CDR1 SGHDT and CDR2 YYEEEE. The CDR3 reads CASSFRGRTDTQYF. The CDR3 coding sequence is TGTGCCAGCAGCTTCAGGGGTCGAACAGATACGCAGTATTTT. The full variable domain, in which reference TRBV5-6 and TRBJ2-3 provide the parts outside the CDR3, is DAGVTQSPTHLIKTRGQQVTLRCSPKSGHDTVSWYQQALGQGPQFIFQYYEEEERQRGNFPDRFSGHQFPNYSSELNVNALLLGDSALYLCASSFRGRTDTQYFGPGTRLTVL.

This clonotype has at least ten counts. The rearrangement uses TRBV20-1 and TRBJ1-6, with 8 bases lining up with TRBD1. The germline gives CDR1 DFQATT, CDR2 SNEGSKA (reference sequence). V lost 5 bases and J lost 0; bases outside the gene matches: 6. CDR3 length equals 16 residues. This CDR3 is CSARWTGSSYNSPLHF. In DNA, the CDR3 is TGCAGTGCTCGGTGGACAGGGAGCTCCTATAATTCACCCCTCCACTTT.

In its sample, this clonotype was seen many times. The chain joins TRBV4-3 to TRBJ2-3; possible D gene TRBD2, 7 bases. Germline CDR1 LGHNA, CDR2 YSLEER. The germline V and J ends were trimmed by 2 bases and 3 bases, with 15 bases remaining between them. The CDR3 length is 16 residues. In DNA form, the CDR3 reads TGCGCCAGCAGCCAAAGGGACCGGGGGGCAACAGATACGCAGTATTTT. It specifies CASSQRDRGATDTQYF.

This clonotype was observed many times. The rearrangement joins TRBV20-1 to TRBJ2-5, with a tentative D call TRBD1 (5 bases). This CDR3 has 12 amino acids. V was clipped by 6 bases and J by 0 bases, with 8 bases between them. The germline V gene encodes CDR1 DFQATT and CDR2 SNEGSKA (reference sequence). CDR3 nucleotides: TGCAGTGCGCCAGGGTACCAAGAGACCCAGTACTTC. It translates to CSAPGYQETQYF.

This clonotype occurred a few times. The gene calls are TRBV7-8 and TRBJ1-1; D gene uncertain. This CDR3 has 14 residues. From germline, CDR1 is SGHVS and CDR2 FQNEAQ. Trimming left V 4 bases short and J 0 bases short, with 9 bases between. The CDR3 region is CASSWAGMNTEAFF. DNA of the CDR3: TGTGCCAGCAGCTGGGCCGGGATGAACACTGAAGCTTTCTTT.

At least ten counts were recorded for this clonotype. The V and J genes are TRBV6-1 and TRBJ2-7, with 12 bases identical to TRBD2. Germline CDR1 reads MNHNS; CDR2 reads SASEGT. The trim removed 4 bases at V and 3 bases at J, leaving 1 base unmatched. This CDR3 has 14 amino acids. CDR3 nucleotide sequence: TGTGCCAGCAGTGCGACTAGCGGGAGCTACGAGCAGTACTTC. It is translated as CASSATSGSYEQYF.

In its sample, this clonotype was seen many times. The V call is TRBV28, the J call TRBJ1-1; no clear D. The CDR3 is made up of 13 amino acids. Trimming took 2 bases from V and 4 from J, leaving 8 bases between them. Per the germline V gene, CDR1 is MDHEN and CDR2 is SYDVKM. CDR3 protein: CASSLGYPTEAFF. Written as DNA, the CDR3 is TGTGCCAGCAGTTTAGGGTACCCCACTGAAGCTTTCTTT.

This rearrangement joins TRBV7-2 to TRBJ2-1; 7 nucleotides agree with TRBD1. The CDR3 extends over 15 amino acids. Germline V lookup: CDR1 SGHTA, CDR2 FQGNSA. Trimming at V came to 1 base and at J to 3 bases, leaving 3 bases not matched to a gene. The CDR3 loop is CASSLGGQSYNEQFF. The CDR3 bases are TGTGCCAGCAGCTTAGGGGGACAGAGCTACAATGAGCAGTTCTTC.

This clonotype was detected a few times. At one of its ends the junction is not consistent with the germline gene, which may arise from a read error. This sequence joins TRBV12-3 or TRBV12-4 and TRBJ2-7; 8 positions agree with TRBD1. The CDR3 runs to 11 residues. The CDR3 reads CASSPPTGATF. CDR3 DNA: TGTGCCAGCAGTCCGCCGACAGGGGCGACGTTC.

Many counts were recorded for this clonotype. J is TRBJ2-7 and V is TRBV28, with D perhaps TRBD1 or TRBD2 (6 bases each). CDR3 length equals 14 residues. V lost 5 bases and J 3 bases, leaving 14 bases between the germline ends. Germline CDR1 and CDR2: MDHEN and SYDVKM. The CDR3 sequence is CASSVADSFYEQYF. CDR3 DNA sequence: TGTGCCAGCAGTGTAGCGGACAGCTTCTACGAGCAGTACTTC. Supplemented by reference TRBV28 and TRBJ2-7, the full variable domain reads DVKVTQSSRYLVKRTGEKVFLECVQDMDHENMFWYRQDPGLGLRLIYFSYDVKMKEKGDIPEGYSVSREKKERFSLILESASTNQTSMYLCASSVADSFYEQYFGPGTRLTVT.

This clonotype was observed a handful of times. The gene calls are TRBV3-1 and TRBJ1-1, with D maybe TRBD1 (5 bases). The CDR3 is 13 amino acids. Germline loops: CDR1 LGHDT, CDR2 YNNKEL (reference sequence). V was pared by 4 bases and J by 4 bases, with 10 bases between. The CDR3 DNA reads TGTGCCAGCAGCCCGGACGGGGGCACTGAAGCTTTCTTT. It codes for CASSPDGGTEAFF.

The V and J genes are TRBV30 and TRBJ2-1; TRBD1 matches 9 bases. The CDR3 contains 14 residues. After removal of 0 bases from V and 8 bases from J, the junction contained 5 bases not matched to a gene. The germline CDR1 and CDR2 sequences are GTSNPN and SVGIG (reference sequence). CDR3 loop: CAWSVGQGFDEQFF. CDR3 nucleotides: TGTGCCTGGAGTGTGGGACAGGGTTTTGATGAGCAGTTCTTC.

In this sample, this clonotype turned up many times. The V gene is TRBV5-1, the J gene TRBJ2-1, with 7 nucleotides matching TRBD1. This CDR3 is built from 15 residues. J lost 9 bases, V lost 0 bases, and 9 bases had no gene match. Germline loops: CDR1 SGHRS, CDR2 YFSETQ. Written as DNA, the CDR3 is TGCGCCAGCAGCTTGGGACAGGGACCCACCAGTGAGCAGTTCTTC. Its translation: CASSLGQGPTSEQFF.